This T cell receptor (beta chain) was sequenced during a study of STAT3 mutations in large granular lymphocyte leukemia (dated by TCRdb to between 2017 and 2020). A note on the overall study: Roughly half of the T-LGLL patients who were sequenced longitudinally carried canonical activating STAT3 mutations. Each patient was sequenced at an average of approximately 3.8 time points, ranging from 2 to 8 samplings. As controls, the study also included longitudinal sequencing of a couple of patients with natural killer LGL leukemia. From an initial cohort of approximately 200 LGL patients, approximately 18 representative T-LGLL cases were selected for longitudinal TCRbeta and STAT3 sequencing. Serial deep sequencing of TCRbeta CDR3 and STAT3 was performed in patients with T-cell large granular lymphocyte leukemia to reconstruct clonal hierarchy and dynamics. Over half of the T-LGLL patients were given one or more immunosuppressive therapy regimens, and roughly 40% of the treated patients had a hematologic response. Study-wide findings and limitations: In several patients, dominant TCR clone burden exceeded STAT3 mutant burden, suggesting STAT3 mutation arose secondarily within a pre-expanded clone. In 6 of 18 patients, TCR clonotype switching occurred after therapy, and every newly emerging clone was STAT3 wild type. Since codominant clonotypes persisted in some patients, a small but highly pathogenic clone may have gone undetected. Linking therapy response to changes in TCR clonal burden was complicated by variable intervals between samplings and by differing treatment regimens. Because no samples were available when a clone first appeared, clonal expansion was inferred from samplings taken at other points. At least one immunodominant TCRbeta clonotype was identified in every T-LGLL patient, and multiple immunodominant subclonotypes were identified in about half of the T-LGLL patients.

Only a few counts were recorded for this clone. Its antigen remains unidentified. No much larger clone exists at a distance of one base, and base qualities are not known. TCRbeta libraries were sequenced on an Illumina MiSeq, averaging roughly 41,000 productive templates per sample. Multiplex PCR amplification was used to generate TCRbeta CDR3 libraries with the immunoSEQ assay. The source study handled its data this way. Following a previously defined approach, repertoire diversity was calculated, and values close to 0 point to extremely monoclonal samples. TCRdb provides this immuneACCESS table in a form limited to in-frame rearrangements. Some clones are lacking; in checked studies, under half of them reflect an unresolved V gene, and why the rest are absent is not known. V, J and clone size are taken as reported in that table, and D and trimming were inferred from the DNA itself. For this sample there are approximately 22,000 clones; about 94% appear just once. The top ten clones comprise about 6.5% of the sample.

The same DNA, extracted from blood mononuclear cells, served for both TCR sequencing and STAT3 sequencing. Trimming costs V 5 bases and J 2 bases, and their ends lie 9 bases apart. CDR1 and CDR2 were assigned from the germline V gene as SGHVS and FQNEAQ. Counted from cysteine to phenylalanine, this CDR3 has 13 amino acids. The DNA shown is the 39-base CDR3, in frame from base 1. The V and J segments used are TRBV7-8 and TRBJ1-2; the D segment could be TRBD1, given 6 matching bases. This clonotype was obtained from a middle-aged man with T-cell large granular lymphocyte leukemia. Some clones in this sample may be carry-over from other donors' samples. The age is the age at diagnosis. The sequencing sample was made of peripheral blood mononuclear cells. CDR3 reads: CASSQDSNYGYTF. The DNA sequence is given as TGTGCCAGCAGCCAGGACAGCAACTATGGCTACACCTTC.